This TCR beta chain derives from a study of beta chain features in type 1 diabetes. A few counts support this clone. Expressed TCRB transcripts were sequenced, since all the RNA that had been isolated was reverse transcribed. The repertoire was sequenced with immunoSEQ multiplex PCR; TCRdb's copy has only in-frame clones and lacks some. The sample has 970,000 or so clones; about a sixth are singletons. CD4+ naive, central memory, regulatory and stem cell-like memory cells were sorted via CD45RO/CCR7/CD25/CD127/CD95/CD27. Purity exceeded 98% in all sorted populations. Specimen: naive CD4+ T cells from blood. The source is a woman younger than 35 in good health.

The CDR3 DNA sequence: TGCGCCAGCAGCCTTACACCTCAAGGCAGGACTAGCGGACCAAACACCGGGGAGCTGTTTTTT. It yields the protein CASSLTPQGRTSGPNTGELFF. The genes are TRBV4-3 and TRBJ2-2; 10 nucleotides match TRBD2. J gave up 2 bases and V 4 bases, and 19 bases lay outside the gene matches. The germline V gene encodes CDR1 LGHNA and CDR2 YSLEER. The CDR3 sequence is 21 residues long.